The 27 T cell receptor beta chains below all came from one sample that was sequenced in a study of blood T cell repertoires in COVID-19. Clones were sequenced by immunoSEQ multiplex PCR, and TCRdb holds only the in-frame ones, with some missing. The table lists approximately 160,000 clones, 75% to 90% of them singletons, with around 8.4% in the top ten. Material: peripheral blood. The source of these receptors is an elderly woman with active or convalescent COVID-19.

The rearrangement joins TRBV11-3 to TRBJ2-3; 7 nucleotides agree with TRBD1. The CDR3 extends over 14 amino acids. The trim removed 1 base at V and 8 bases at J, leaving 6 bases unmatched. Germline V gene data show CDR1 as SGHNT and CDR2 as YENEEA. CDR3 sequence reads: CASSLAPGGGTQYF. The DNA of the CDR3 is TGTGCCAGCAGCTTAGCCCCAGGGGGTGGTACGCAGTATTTT.

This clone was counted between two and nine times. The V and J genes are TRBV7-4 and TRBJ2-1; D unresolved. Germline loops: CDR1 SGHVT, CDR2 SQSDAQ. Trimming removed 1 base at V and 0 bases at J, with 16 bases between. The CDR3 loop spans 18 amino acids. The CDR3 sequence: CASSLVSRQVSSYNEQFF. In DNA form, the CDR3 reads TGTGCCAGCAGCTTAGTAAGTCGGCAGGTGAGCTCCTACAATGAGCAGTTCTTC.

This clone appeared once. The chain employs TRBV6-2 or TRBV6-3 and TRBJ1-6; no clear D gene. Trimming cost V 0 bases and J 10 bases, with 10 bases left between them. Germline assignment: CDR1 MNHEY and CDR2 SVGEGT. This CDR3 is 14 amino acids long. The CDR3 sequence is CASSYSTGNSPLHF. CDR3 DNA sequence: TGTGCCAGCAGTTACTCGACGGGAAACTCACCCCTCCACTTT.

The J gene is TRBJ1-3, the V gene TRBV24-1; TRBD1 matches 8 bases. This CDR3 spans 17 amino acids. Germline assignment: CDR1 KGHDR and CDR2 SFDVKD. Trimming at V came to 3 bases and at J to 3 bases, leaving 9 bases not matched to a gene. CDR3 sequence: CATSDPTIRGHGNTIYF. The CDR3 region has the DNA TGTGCCACCAGTGATCCTACTATCAGGGGGCATGGAAACACCATATATTTT.

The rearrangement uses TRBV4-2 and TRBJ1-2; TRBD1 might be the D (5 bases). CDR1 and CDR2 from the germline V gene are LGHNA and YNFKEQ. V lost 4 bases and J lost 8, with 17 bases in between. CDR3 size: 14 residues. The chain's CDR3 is CASSPARELRGYTF. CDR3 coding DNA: TGTGCCAGCAGCCCGGCCAGGGAACTAAGGGGCTACACCTTC.

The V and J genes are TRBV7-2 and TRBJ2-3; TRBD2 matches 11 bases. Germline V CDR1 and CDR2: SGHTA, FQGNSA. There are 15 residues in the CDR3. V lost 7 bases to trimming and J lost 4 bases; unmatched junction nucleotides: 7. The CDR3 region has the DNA TGTGCCAGCAACCCTAGCGGGGGGCGCCCAGATACGCAGTATTTT. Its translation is CASNPSGGRPDTQYF.

The CDR3 nucleotides read TGTGCCACCAAAAGGACAGGCTATGGCTACACCTTC. It translates to CATKRTGYGYTF. The V gene is TRBV28, the J gene TRBJ1-2; 7 bases agree with TRBD1. V gave up 10 bases and J gave up 4 bases; unmatched junction bases: 6. The CDR3 consists of 12 residues. In germline, CDR1 is MDHEN, CDR2 SYDVKM.

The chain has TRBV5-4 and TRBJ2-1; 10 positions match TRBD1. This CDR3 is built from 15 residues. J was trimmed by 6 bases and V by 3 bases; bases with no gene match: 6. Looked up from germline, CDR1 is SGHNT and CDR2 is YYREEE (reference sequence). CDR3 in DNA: TGTGCCAGCAGCTCCGGGACAGGGGCCTTCAATGAGCAGTTCTTC. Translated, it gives CASSSGTGAFNEQFF.

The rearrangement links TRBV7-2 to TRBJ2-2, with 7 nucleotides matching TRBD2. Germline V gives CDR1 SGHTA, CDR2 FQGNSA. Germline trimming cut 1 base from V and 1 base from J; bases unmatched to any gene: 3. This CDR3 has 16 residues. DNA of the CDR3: TGTGCCAGCAGCTTAGATGGGGGGGTGAACACCGGGGAGCTGTTTTTT. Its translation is CASSLDGGVNTGELFF.

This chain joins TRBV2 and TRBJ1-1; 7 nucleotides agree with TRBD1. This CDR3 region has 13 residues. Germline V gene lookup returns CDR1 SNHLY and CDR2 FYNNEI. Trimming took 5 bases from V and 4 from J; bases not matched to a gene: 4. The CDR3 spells CASSPTGPTEAFF. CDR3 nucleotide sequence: TGTGCCAGCAGTCCGACAGGGCCCACTGAAGCTTTCTTT.

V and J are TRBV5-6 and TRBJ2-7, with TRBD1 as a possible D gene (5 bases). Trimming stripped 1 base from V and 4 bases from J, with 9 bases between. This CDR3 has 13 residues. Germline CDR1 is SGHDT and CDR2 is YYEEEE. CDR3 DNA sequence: TGTGCCAGCAGCTTGAGGGGCAGGTACGAGCAGTACTTC. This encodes CASSLRGRYEQYF.

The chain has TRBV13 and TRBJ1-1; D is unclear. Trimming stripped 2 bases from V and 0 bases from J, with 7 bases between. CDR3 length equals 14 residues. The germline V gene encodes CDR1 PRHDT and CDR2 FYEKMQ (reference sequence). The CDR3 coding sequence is TGTGCCAGCAGCTTAAAAACGGTGAACACTGAAGCTTTCTTT. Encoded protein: CASSLKTVNTEAFF. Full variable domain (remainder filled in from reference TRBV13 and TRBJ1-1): AAGVIQSPRHLIKEKRETATLKCYPIPRHDTVYWYQQGPGQDPQFLISFYEKMQSDKGSIPDRFSAQQFSDYHSELNMSSLELGDSALYFCASSLKTVNTEAFFGQGTRLTVV.

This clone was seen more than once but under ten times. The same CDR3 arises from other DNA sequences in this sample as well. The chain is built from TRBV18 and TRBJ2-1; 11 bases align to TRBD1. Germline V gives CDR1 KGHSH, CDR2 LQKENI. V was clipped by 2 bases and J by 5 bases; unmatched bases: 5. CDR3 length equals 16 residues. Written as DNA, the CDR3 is TGTGCCAGCTCACCATTCGGACAGGGGGCCAACAATGAGCAGTTCTTC. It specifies CASSPFGQGANNEQFF.

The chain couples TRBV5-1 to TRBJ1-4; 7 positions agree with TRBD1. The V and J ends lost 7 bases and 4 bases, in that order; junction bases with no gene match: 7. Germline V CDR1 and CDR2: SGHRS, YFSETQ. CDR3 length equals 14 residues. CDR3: CASRLGDSNEKLFF. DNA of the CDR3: TGCGCCAGCCGGCTGGGGGACAGTAATGAAAAACTGTTTTTT. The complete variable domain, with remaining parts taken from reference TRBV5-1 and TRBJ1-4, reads KAGVTQTPRYLIKTRGQQVTLSCSPISGHRSVSWYQQTPGQGLQFLFEYFSETQRNKGNFPGRFSGRQFSNSRSEMNVSTLELGDSALYLCASRLGDSNEKLFFGSGTQLSVL.

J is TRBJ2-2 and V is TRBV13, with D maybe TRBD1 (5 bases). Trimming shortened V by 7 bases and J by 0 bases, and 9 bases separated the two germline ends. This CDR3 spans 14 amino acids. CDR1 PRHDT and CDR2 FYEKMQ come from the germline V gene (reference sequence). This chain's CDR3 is CASMDISNTGELFF. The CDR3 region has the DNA TGTGCCAGCATGGACATTTCGAACACCGGGGAGCTGTTTTTT.

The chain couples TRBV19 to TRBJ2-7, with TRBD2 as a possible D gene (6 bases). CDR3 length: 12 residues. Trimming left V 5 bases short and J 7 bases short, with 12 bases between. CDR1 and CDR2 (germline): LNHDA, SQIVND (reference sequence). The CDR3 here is CASSQRESEQYF. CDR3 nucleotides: TGTGCCAGTAGTCAACGGGAGTCGGAGCAGTACTTC.

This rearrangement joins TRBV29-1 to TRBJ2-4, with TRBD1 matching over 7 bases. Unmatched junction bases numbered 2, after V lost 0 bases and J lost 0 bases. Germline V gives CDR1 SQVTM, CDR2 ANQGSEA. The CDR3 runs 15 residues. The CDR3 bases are TGCAGCGTTGAAGAGGGACAGCTAGCCAAAAACATTCAGTACTTC. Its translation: CSVEEGQLAKNIQYF. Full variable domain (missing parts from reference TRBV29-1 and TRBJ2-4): SAVISQKPSRDICQRGTSLTIQCQVDSQVTMMFWYRQQPGQSLTLIATANQGSEATYESGFVIDKFPISRPNLTFSTLTVSNMSPEDSSIYLCSVEEGQLAKNIQYFGAGTRLSVL.

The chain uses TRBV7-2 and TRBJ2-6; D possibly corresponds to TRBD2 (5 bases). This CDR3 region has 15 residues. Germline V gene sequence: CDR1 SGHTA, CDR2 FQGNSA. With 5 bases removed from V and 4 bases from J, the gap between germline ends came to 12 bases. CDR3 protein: CASSPPGSGANVLTF. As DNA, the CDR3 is TGTGCCAGCAGCCCGCCGGGGTCCGGGGCCAACGTCCTGACTTTC.

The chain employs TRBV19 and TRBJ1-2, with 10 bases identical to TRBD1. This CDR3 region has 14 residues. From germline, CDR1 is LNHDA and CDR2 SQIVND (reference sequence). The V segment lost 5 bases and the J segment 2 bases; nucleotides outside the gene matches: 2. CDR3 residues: CASSPDRGNYGYTF. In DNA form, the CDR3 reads TGTGCCAGTAGTCCGGACAGGGGGAACTATGGCTACACCTTC.

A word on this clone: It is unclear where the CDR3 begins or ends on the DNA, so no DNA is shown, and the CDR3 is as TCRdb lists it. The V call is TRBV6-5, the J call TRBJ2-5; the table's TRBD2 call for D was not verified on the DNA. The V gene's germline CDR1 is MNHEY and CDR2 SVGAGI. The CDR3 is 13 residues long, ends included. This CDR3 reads CASSSSTRGTQYF.

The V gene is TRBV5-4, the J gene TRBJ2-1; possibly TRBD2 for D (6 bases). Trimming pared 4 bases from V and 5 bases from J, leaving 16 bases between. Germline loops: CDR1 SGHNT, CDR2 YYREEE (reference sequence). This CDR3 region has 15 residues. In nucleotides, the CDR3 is TGTGCCAGCAGCCCGACCGGGACTTACAACAATGAGCAGTTCTTC. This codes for CASSPTGTYNNEQFF.

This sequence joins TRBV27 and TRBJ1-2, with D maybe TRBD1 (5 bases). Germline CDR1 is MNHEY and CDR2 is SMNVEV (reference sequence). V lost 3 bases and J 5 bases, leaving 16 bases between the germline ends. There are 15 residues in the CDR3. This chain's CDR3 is CASSFSVAGGYGYTF. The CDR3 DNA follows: TGTGCCAGCAGTTTTTCGGTGGCGGGGGGATATGGCTACACCTTC.

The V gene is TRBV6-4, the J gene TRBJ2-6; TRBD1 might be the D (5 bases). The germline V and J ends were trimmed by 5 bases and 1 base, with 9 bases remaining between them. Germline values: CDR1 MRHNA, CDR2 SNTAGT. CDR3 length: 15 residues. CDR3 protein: CASSLTGSGANVLTF. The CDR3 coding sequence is TGTGCCAGCAGTTTAACAGGTTCTGGGGCCAACGTCCTGACTTTC.

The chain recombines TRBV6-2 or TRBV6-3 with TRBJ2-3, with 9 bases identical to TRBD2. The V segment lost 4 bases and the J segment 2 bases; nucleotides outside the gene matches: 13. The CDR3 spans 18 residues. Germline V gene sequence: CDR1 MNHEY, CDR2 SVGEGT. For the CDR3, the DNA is TGTGCCAGCAGTTTGGGAGCGGGGGGCCCCAGCCCCACAGATACGCAGTATTTT. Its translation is CASSLGAGGPSPTDTQYF.

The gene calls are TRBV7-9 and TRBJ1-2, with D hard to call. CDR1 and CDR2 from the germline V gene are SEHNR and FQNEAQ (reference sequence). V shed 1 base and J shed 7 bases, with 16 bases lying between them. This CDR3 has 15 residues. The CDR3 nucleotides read TGTGCCAGCAGCTTAGAATTGGGCCCCCGGTCTGGCTACACCTTC. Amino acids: CASSLELGPRSGYTF.

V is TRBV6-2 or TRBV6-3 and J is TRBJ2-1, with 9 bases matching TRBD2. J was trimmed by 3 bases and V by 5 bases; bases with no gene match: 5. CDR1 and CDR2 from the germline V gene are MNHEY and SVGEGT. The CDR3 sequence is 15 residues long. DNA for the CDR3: TGTGCCAGCAGTCCCGCGGGGGGGAGCTACAATGAGCAGTTCTTC. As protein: CASSPAGGSYNEQFF.

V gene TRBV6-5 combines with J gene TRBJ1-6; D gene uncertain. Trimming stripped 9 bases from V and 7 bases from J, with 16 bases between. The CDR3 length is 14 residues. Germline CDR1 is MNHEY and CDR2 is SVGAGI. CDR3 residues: CASCRGQENSPLHF. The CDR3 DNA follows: TGTGCCAGTTGTAGAGGGCAGGAAAATTCACCCCTCCACTTT.